These 18 T cell receptor beta chains were sequenced from one sample in a study of vaccination and CD4 T cells after COVID-19. Treatment in this sample: roughly 10-day PBMC culture with coronavirus spike peptide pools or control peptides (ViraFEST assay). Their specific antigens are unknown. With the Oncomine TCR Beta short-read assay, DNA from cultured CD4+ T cells was sequenced. Each CDR3 protein is one row after TCRdb ran MiXCR on the PCR reads. The sample has some 3,500 distinct CDR3 sequences, roughly 37% seen once; the top ten hold 30% to 35%. Sequencing input: CD4+ T cells from blood, cultured in vitro. These receptors were collected from a human donor who had recovered from COVID-19.

This chain uses TRBV5-1 with TRBJ2-2; D may correspond to TRBD1 or TRBD2 (6 bases each). The CDR3 runs to 13 residues. V lost 4 bases to trimming and J lost 3 bases, with 7 bases between them. Germline V lookup: CDR1 SGHRS, CDR2 YFSETQ. The CDR3 DNA reads as TGCGCCAGCAGCAGGGGGGACACCGGGGAGCTGTTTTTT. Its translation is CASSRGDTGELFF.

This clonotype turned up a few times. The CDR3 DNA sequence: TGTGCCAGCAGTTTCAGGGACTACTATGGCTACACCTTC. It yields the protein CASSFRDYYGYTF. This chain uses TRBV27 with TRBJ1-2; TRBD1 might be the D (5 bases). Trimming pared 3 bases from V and 3 bases from J, leaving 8 bases between. This CDR3 contains 13 residues. Germline CDR1 and CDR2: MNHEY and SMNVEV (reference sequence).

A few counts support this clonotype. The J gene is TRBJ1-5, the V gene TRBV15; D is uncertain. Germline CDR1 and CDR2: LNHNV and YYDKDF (reference sequence). The V end was cut by 3 bases, the J end by 4 bases, with 7 bases between. The CDR3 is made up of 13 amino acids. The CDR3 nucleotides read TGTGCCACCAGCAGTGCGGGGAATCAGCCCCAGCATTTT. Encoded protein: CATSSAGNQPQHF.

This clonotype was seen only a few times. This chain joins TRBV6-1 and TRBJ1-1; D not certain. Germline V gene sequence: CDR1 MNHNS, CDR2 SASEGT. V was cut by 8 bases and J by 2 bases, with 6 bases left in between. The CDR3 length is 11 residues. CDR3 bases: TGTGCCAGCGTAGGCAACACTGAAGCTTTCTTT. It encodes CASVGNTEAFF.

V gene TRBV27 combines with J gene TRBJ1-4; D not resolved. Per germline, CDR1 MNHEY and CDR2 SMNVEV (reference sequence). Trimming removed 3 bases from V and 5 bases from J, with 10 bases in between. The CDR3 is 14 amino acids. The CDR3 spells CASSLAGVNEKLFF. For the CDR3, the DNA is TGTGCCAGCAGTTTGGCGGGAGTCAATGAAAAACTGTTTTTT.

Regarding this clonotype: This may be a read error, as it is one base from a much larger clone. V and J are TRBV27 and TRBJ1-2, with D hard to call. Trimming took 2 bases from V and 6 from J, leaving 13 bases between them. The CDR3 has 14 residues. Looked up from germline, CDR1 is MNHEY and CDR2 is SMNVEV (reference sequence). CDR3 nucleotide sequence: TGTGCCAGCAGTTTAATCCCTGGGAGAGATGGCTACACCTTC. Protein: CASSLIPGRDGYTF.

This clonotype counts as medium-sized. The rearrangement links TRBV2 to TRBJ1-6; no clear D gene. The V end lost 2 bases, the J end lost 2 bases, and 10 bases lay between the germline ends. CDR1 is SNHLY, CDR2 FYNNEI, per germline. The CDR3 contains 16 residues. The CDR3 bases are TGTGCCAGCAGTGAAATCCGGGGAGCCTATAATTCACCCCTCCACTTT. It translates to CASSEIRGAYNSPLHF.

The chain links TRBV19 to TRBJ1-5; 8 nucleotides agree with TRBD1. CDR3 length: 14 residues. Germline V CDR1 and CDR2: LNHDA, SQIVND (reference sequence). J gave up 4 bases and V 9 bases, and 8 bases lay outside the gene matches. This chain's CDR3 is CARKGQGANQPQHF. The DNA for the CDR3 is TGTGCCAGAAAAGGGCAGGGGGCGAATCAGCCCCAGCATTTT.

This clonotype has a handful of counts. V and J are TRBV2 and TRBJ1-5; perhaps TRBD1 as D (5 bases). CDR3 length equals 13 residues. CDR1 is SNHLY and CDR2 is FYNNEI in the germline V gene. Deletions cut 6 bases from V and 4 bases from J, with 10 bases between. The CDR3 region has the DNA TGTGCCAGCAGGGATGACAGAAATCAGCCCCAGCATTTT. Its translation is CASRDDRNQPQHF.

Note on this clonotype: A junction end diverges from the germline sequence, so it may reflect a read error. The V and J genes are TRBV7-7 and TRBJ2-3; unclear D gene. There are 14 residues in the CDR3. CDR1 is SSHAT, CDR2 FNYEAQ, per germline (reference sequence). CDR3 DNA: TGTGCTAGCAGCTCTAACCCAGCCCACCCTACGCAGTATTTT. Residues: CASSSNPAHPTQYF.

The J gene is TRBJ2-2, the V gene TRBV20-1; unclear D gene. Trimming shortened V by 3 bases and J by 1 base, and 9 bases separated the two germline ends. The CDR3 is made up of 14 amino acids. Germline CDR1 DFQATT, CDR2 SNEGSKA (reference sequence). CDR3 loop: CSASRSGNTGELFF. CDR3 in DNA: TGCAGTGCTAGTCGTTCAGGGAACACCGGGGAGCTGTTTTTT.

By sample fraction, this clonotype is medium-sized. This chain uses TRBV20-1 with TRBJ2-5; 12 bases map to TRBD2. J lost 7 bases, V lost 1 base, and 7 bases had no gene match. The CDR3 loop spans 15 amino acids. Germline assignment: CDR1 DFQATT and CDR2 SNEGSKA (reference sequence). CDR3 sequence reads: CSARGSSGGVRTQYF. The CDR3, as DNA: TGCAGTGCTAGAGGGTCTAGCGGGGGGGTGCGGACCCAGTACTTC.

By proportion, this clonotype is medium-sized. CDR3 residues: CASIRGGFEEKLFF. DNA for the CDR3: TGTGCCAGCATCCGAGGGGGCTTCGAGGAAAAACTGTTTTTT. The J gene is TRBJ1-4, the V gene TRBV6-1, with 7 bases matching TRBD1. The CDR3 spans 14 residues. The ends lost 7 bases at V and 8 bases at J; junction bases unmatched: 10. Germline V gene lookup returns CDR1 MNHNS and CDR2 SASEGT.

By its share, this clonotype is medium-sized (0.01 to 0.1%). The V call is TRBV6-1, the J call TRBJ1-2; D possibly corresponds to TRBD1 (6 bases). The germline V gene has CDR1 MNHNS and CDR2 SASEGT. The CDR3 contains 18 residues. V dropped 0 bases and J dropped 6 bases, with 23 bases sitting between them. The CDR3 DNA reads TGTGCCAGCAGTGAAGCTTCACTCGAATGGGGGCGGTGGGATGGCTACACCTTC. Its protein product is CASSEASLEWGRWDGYTF.

The V and J genes are TRBV7-9 and TRBJ1-1, with D perhaps TRBD1 (5 bases). This CDR3 is 15 amino acids long. The germline V gene encodes CDR1 SEHNR and CDR2 FQNEAQ (reference sequence). V was clipped by 5 bases and J by 4 bases, with 17 bases between them. The CDR3 DNA reads TGTGCCAGCAGCGCACCTACAGAGGGGACCACTGAAGCTTTCTTT. Translation gives CASSAPTEGTTEAFF. Combining the CDR3 with reference TRBV7-9 and TRBJ1-1 gives the whole variable domain DTGVSQNPRHKITKRGQNVTFRCDPISEHNRLYWYRQTLGQGPEFLTYFQNEAQLEKSRLLSDRFSAERPKGSFSTLEIQRTEQGDSAMYLCASSAPTEGTTEAFFGQGTRLTVV.

V and J are TRBV7-9 and TRBJ1-6; 9 bases line up with TRBD1. Germline V lookup: CDR1 SEHNR, CDR2 FQNEAQ (reference sequence). The CDR3 runs 15 residues. The V and J ends lost 5 bases and 6 bases, in that order; junction bases with no gene match: 5. The CDR3 DNA sequence: TGTGCCAGCAGCCCAATGGGACAGGGTAATTCACCCCTCCACTTT. Translated, it gives CASSPMGQGNSPLHF.

The chain employs TRBV7-9 and TRBJ1-2; no reliable D call. Trimming left V 1 base short and J 7 bases short, with 10 bases between. The germline gives CDR1 SEHNR, CDR2 FQNEAQ (reference sequence). The CDR3 contains 13 residues. This CDR3 is CASSLDPGGGYTF. The CDR3 region has the DNA TGTGCCAGCAGCTTAGACCCGGGAGGTGGCTACACCTTC.

The table lists this clonotype with a few counts. The CDR3 nucleotides are TGTGCCAGCAGTTCGTTGGGCTCCACCTCCTACGAGCAGTACTTC. This codes for CASSSLGSTSYEQYF. V usage is TRBV27 and J usage is TRBJ2-7; D unresolved. V lost 4 bases and J lost 0, with 13 bases in between. The CDR3 loop spans 15 amino acids. The V gene's germline CDR1 is MNHEY and CDR2 SMNVEV (reference sequence).